A single sample gave rise to the 25 T cell receptor beta chains below, sequenced in a study of technical replicates of blood from a handful of donors. Data came from immunoSEQ multiplex PCR; TCRdb stores just in-frame clones and leaves some out. The sample includes about 94,000 clones, approximately 96% of them seen just once. Specimen: T cells isolated from PBMCs. The source of these receptors is a human donor in good health.

The chain uses TRBV4-2 and TRBJ2-2; TRBD2 aligns across 8 bases. Germline V gives CDR1 LGHNA, CDR2 YNFKEQ. V was clipped by 2 bases and J by 1 base; unmatched bases: 18. The CDR3 runs 21 residues. CDR3 bases: TGTGCCAGCAGCCAATGGCAACGGGGGGGCCTCAACCCAGAGAACACCGGGGAGCTGTTTTTT. It is translated as CASSQWQRGGLNPENTGELFF.

The chain couples TRBV2 to TRBJ2-7, with 8 nucleotides matching TRBD2. CDR1 and CDR2 (germline): SNHLY, FYNNEI. This CDR3 has 13 residues. J lost 2 bases, V lost 7 bases, and 4 bases had no gene match. The CDR3 DNA reads TGTGCCAGCATTGGGACTAGGCCCTACGAGCAGTACTTC. Its protein product is CASIGTRPYEQYF.

The J gene is TRBJ2-1, the V gene TRBV15, with 8 bases that match TRBD2. V shed 1 base and J 7 bases; nucleotides not matched to a gene: 3. CDR1 is LNHNV, CDR2 YYDKDF, per germline (reference sequence). The CDR3 sequence is 14 residues long. The CDR3 DNA follows: TGTGCCACCAGCAGAGCGGGGGGGCGGAATGAGCAGTTCTTC. As protein: CATSRAGGRNEQFF.

The chain uses TRBV29-1 and TRBJ1-2; 7 nucleotides agree with TRBD1. The V gene's germline CDR1 is SQVTM and CDR2 ANQGSEA. This CDR3 region has 13 residues. J gave up 2 bases and V 5 bases, and 5 bases lay outside the gene matches. CDR3: CSVPTGNNYGYTF. CDR3 bases: TGCAGCGTTCCGACAGGGAACAACTATGGCTACACCTTC. Looking up the rest from reference TRBV29-1 and TRBJ1-2 gives the full variable domain: SAVISQKPSRDICQRGTSLTIQCQVDSQVTMMFWYRQQPGQSLTLIATANQGSEATYESGFVIDKFPISRPNLTFSTLTVSNMSPEDSSIYLCSVPTGNNYGYTFGSGTRLTVV.

The V call is TRBV4-1, the J call TRBJ2-5; D ambiguous. Germline CDR1 MGHRA, CDR2 YSYEKL. The CDR3 has 13 residues. The ends were cut back, 1 base at V and 2 bases at J, with 5 bases in the middle. In DNA, the CDR3 is TGCGCCAGCAGCCAAGGGCAGCAAGAGACCCAGTACTTC. This sequence encodes CASSQGQQETQYF.

The chain uses TRBV4-1 and TRBJ1-1; 7 bases map to TRBD1. J gave up 0 bases and V 3 bases, and 7 bases lay outside the gene matches. The V gene's germline CDR1 is MGHRA and CDR2 YSYEKL. The CDR3 consists of 16 residues. The DNA of the CDR3 is TGCGCCAGCAGCCAGGCGGTCGACAGGGTGAACACTGAAGCTTTCTTT. Protein sequence: CASSQAVDRVNTEAFF.

This CDR3 is CASSQAGQGLAYEQYF. In nucleotides, the CDR3 is TGCGCCAGCAGCCAAGCCGGACAGGGGTTAGCCTACGAGCAGTACTTC. The J gene is TRBJ2-7, the V gene TRBV4-1; 9 positions match TRBD1. The germline CDR1 and CDR2 sequences are MGHRA and YSYEKL. CDR3 size: 16 residues. Trimming took 1 base from V and 2 from J; bases not matched to a gene: 6.

The chain combines TRBV4-1 with TRBJ2-7, with D tentatively TRBD2 (5 bases). V was cut by 6 bases and J by 0 bases, with 9 bases left in between. From germline, CDR1 is MGHRA and CDR2 YSYEKL. The CDR3 runs 13 residues. CDR3 sequence reads: CASRQEDSYEQYF. The DNA of the CDR3 is TGCGCCAGCAGGCAGGAGGACTCCTACGAGCAGTACTTC.

V is TRBV5-1 and J is TRBJ2-5; 9 positions agree with TRBD1. After removal of 0 bases from V and 4 bases from J, the junction contained 4 bases not matched to a gene. Germline CDR1 and CDR2: SGHRS and YFSETQ. This CDR3 contains 15 residues. CDR3 sequence (DNA): TGCGCCAGCAGCTTGGGGGGACAGGGAGGAGAGACCCAGTACTTC. Residues: CASSLGGQGGETQYF.

The chain employs TRBV5-4 and TRBJ2-7; weak D call: TRBD2 (6 bases). The CDR3 spans 15 residues. Trimming took off 4 bases at V and 0 bases at J, with 14 bases between the two ends. Germline V gene sequence: CDR1 SGHNT, CDR2 YYREEE (reference sequence). The CDR3 sequence: CASSPPGLNSYEQYF. In DNA, the CDR3 is TGTGCCAGCAGCCCCCCGGGACTCAACTCCTACGAGCAGTACTTC.

This clone was recorded once. The chain uses TRBV5-1 and TRBJ2-7, with TRBD2 identical over 7 bases. CDR3 size: 15 residues. J gave up 4 bases and V 4 bases, and 11 bases lay outside the gene matches. The germline gives CDR1 SGHRS, CDR2 YFSETQ. The CDR3 DNA reads as TGCGCCAGCAGCCAAACGGGACTATCCTCGTACGAGCAGTACTTC. Its protein product is CASSQTGLSSYEQYF.

The rearrangement links TRBV6-5 to TRBJ2-7; D might be TRBD1 (7 bases). CDR3 length: 13 amino acids. Germline-derived CDR1 and CDR2 are MNHEY and SVGAGI. V gave up 2 bases and J gave up 7 bases, with 12 bases separating them. The CDR3 DNA follows: TGTGCCAGCAGTTACCAACAGGGGAGGGAGCAGTACTTC. Amino acid sequence: CASSYQQGREQYF.

The genes are TRBV19 and TRBJ2-7; D may be TRBD2 (6 bases). The V end was cut by 5 bases, the J end by 1 base, with 12 bases between. Looked up from germline, CDR1 is LNHDA and CDR2 is SQIVND (reference sequence). The length of the CDR3 is 14 residues. For the CDR3, the DNA is TGTGCCAGTAGTCCTCAGACTAGTTCCTACGAGCAGTACTTC. Translating gives CASSPQTSSYEQYF.

Comment on this clone: The same CDR3 can be traced to other DNA sequences in this sample. This chain links TRBV5-4 with TRBJ1-3; the D is unclear. CDR3 length equals 14 residues. The V end was cut by 2 bases, the J end by 1 base, with 7 bases between. CDR1 SGHNT and CDR2 YYREEE come from the germline V gene (reference sequence). Here the CDR3 reads CASSLSGSGNTIYF. The CDR3 nucleotides read TGTGCCAGCAGCTTATCGGGTTCTGGAAACACCATATATTTT.

The rearrangement uses TRBV7-9 and TRBJ2-7; 9 bases fit TRBD1. The CDR3 is 13 residues long. CDR1 SEHNR and CDR2 FQNEAQ come from the germline V gene (reference sequence). Germline trimming cut 4 bases from V and 4 bases from J; bases unmatched to any gene: 2. For the CDR3, the DNA is TGTGCCAGCAGCTGGGGACAGGGATACGAGCAGTACTTC. Translating gives CASSWGQGYEQYF.

This chain links TRBV5-6 with TRBJ2-5; D is perhaps TRBD2 (5 bases). Trimming left V 1 base short and J 5 bases short, with 15 bases between. Germline lookup yields CDR1 SGHDT and CDR2 YYEEEE. The CDR3 is made up of 15 amino acids. CDR3 protein: CASSLMGRHPETQYF. The CDR3 coding sequence is TGTGCCAGCAGCTTGATGGGGAGACACCCCGAGACCCAGTACTTC.

V usage is TRBV7-3 and J usage is TRBJ2-7; no firm D call. This CDR3 comprises 13 residues. Trimming stripped 2 bases from V and 4 bases from J, with 9 bases between. The germline CDR1 and CDR2 sequences are SGHTA and FQGTGA. The CDR3 DNA reads TGTGCCAGCAGCTTAGCTACAGAGTACGAGCAGTACTTC. Protein product: CASSLATEYEQYF.

This chain joins TRBV14 and TRBJ2-5, with D hard to call. Germline V gene sequence: CDR1 SGHDN, CDR2 FVKESK. Trimming pared 6 bases from V and 2 bases from J, leaving 13 bases between. CDR3 length: 14 amino acids. The CDR3: CASSDGEHQETQYF. For the CDR3, the DNA is TGTGCCAGCAGTGATGGAGAACATCAAGAGACCCAGTACTTC.

V gene TRBV6-6 combines with J gene TRBJ2-1, with D unresolved. Germline lookup yields CDR1 MNHNY and CDR2 SVGAGI (reference sequence). The CDR3 has 11 residues. Trimming left V 2 bases short and J 13 bases short, with 9 bases between. CDR3 sequence (DNA): TGTGCCAGCAGTTACGATGGCGGACAGTTCTTC. Its translation: CASSYDGGQFF.

The genes are TRBV11-2 and TRBJ1-1, with D tentatively TRBD1 (5 bases). From germline, CDR1 is SGHAT and CDR2 FQNNGV. The CDR3 spans 15 residues. Trimming stripped 3 bases from V and 7 bases from J, with 18 bases between. The CDR3 sequence is CASSFYGRGPSEAFF. The CDR3, as DNA: TGTGCCAGCAGCTTTTATGGAAGGGGTCCAAGTGAAGCTTTCTTT.

CDR3 amino acids: CASSGGQGNTEAFF. CDR3 DNA sequence: TGTGCCAGCAGTGGAGGACAGGGGAACACTGAAGCTTTCTTT. V usage is TRBV6-1 and J usage is TRBJ1-1, with TRBD1 matching over 8 bases. Germline V gene sequence: CDR1 MNHNS, CDR2 SASEGT. The V gene end was trimmed by 4 bases and the J gene end by 1 base; junction bases not matched to a gene: 2. The length of the CDR3 is 14 residues.

This chain links TRBV6-1 with TRBJ1-3, with unresolved D. Germline V gene lookup returns CDR1 MNHNS and CDR2 SASEGT. V was pared by 2 bases and J by 0 bases, with 8 bases between. CDR3 size: 15 residues. CDR3 amino acids: CASSEFRRSGNTIYF. CDR3 nucleotides: TGTGCCAGCAGTGAATTCAGGCGCTCTGGAAACACCATATATTTT.

V gene TRBV7-9 combines with J gene TRBJ2-7; D unclear. CDR3 length equals 12 residues. Germline CDR1 is SEHNR and CDR2 is FQNEAQ (reference sequence). Deletions cut 3 bases from V and 4 bases from J, with 7 bases between. The CDR3 sequence is CASSFQNYEQYF. The CDR3 nucleotides are TGTGCCAGCAGCTTCCAAAATTACGAGCAGTACTTC. Full variable domain (missing parts from reference TRBV7-9 and TRBJ2-7): DTGVSQNPRHKITKRGQNVTFRCDPISEHNRLYWYRQTLGQGPEFLTYFQNEAQLEKSRLLSDRFSAERPKGSFSTLEIQRTEQGDSAMYLCASSFQNYEQYFGPGTRLTVT.

J is TRBJ1-6 and V is TRBV6-5; tentative D call: TRBD1 (5 bases). This CDR3 comprises 15 residues. With 0 bases removed from V and 10 bases from J, the gap between germline ends came to 13 bases. Germline values: CDR1 MNHEY, CDR2 SVGAGI. In DNA form, the CDR3 reads TGTGCCAGCAGTTACTCCCAACAGGTTCGCTCACCCCTCCACTTT. As protein: CASSYSQQVRSPLHF.

V and J are TRBV5-6 and TRBJ2-2, with a weak D call TRBD1 (5 bases). V was shortened by 3 bases and J by 2 bases, with 14 bases between the two germline ends. Germline values: CDR1 SGHDT, CDR2 YYEEEE. This CDR3 is 16 amino acids long. The DNA for the CDR3 is TGTGCCAGCAGCTCGCAGCTTACAGGAAACACCGGGGAGCTGTTTTTT. Translating it yields CASSSQLTGNTGELFF.